The rows below give T cell receptor beta chains drawn from one sample of a study of T cell responses to AZD1222 COVID-19 vaccine. TCRdb keeps only in-frame clones here, not all; method: immunoSEQ multiplex PCR. The table includes 90,000 to 140,000 clones, around 76% detected once. This sample comprised peripheral blood, obtained on day 0 of AZD1222 vaccination. All receptors derive from an adult in good health. The CDR3 runs from the conserved cysteine through the conserved F or W. The order of the fields is clone size, V gene, J gene, D gene, CDR3 DNA, CDR3 protein. D genes are given only for firm matches. Only part of the rows carry a size: once, few, many, or a class if the clone is expanded.

few,TRBV21-1,TRBJ2-2,-,TGTGCCAGCAGACCGGGACGGATAAACACCGGGGAGCTGTTTTTT,CASRPGRINTGELFF
-,TRBV5-4,TRBJ1-2,-,TGTGCCAGCAGCTTGGGTACGTCCTCGGATGGCTACACCTTC,CASSLGTSSDGYTF
-,TRBV5-6,TRBJ2-3,-,TGTGCCAGCAGCTTGCGGGCAGGGGAAGATACGCAGTATTTT,CASSLRAGEDTQYF
once,TRBV5-6,TRBJ1-1,TRBD1,TGTGCCAGCAGCCTGACCGGGACAGGGGGCCGGCACACTGAAGCTTTCTTT,CASSLTGTGGRHTEAFF
-,TRBV7-6,TRBJ1-1,-,TGTGCCAGCAGCTTAGGGGACCGGGACACTGAAGCTTTCTTT,CASSLGDRDTEAFF
-,TRBV3-1/TRBV3-2,TRBJ1-4,TRBD1,TGTGCCAGCAGCCAACAGGGGGCACTAGAAAAACTGTTTTTT,CASSQQGALEKLFF
-,TRBV4-3,TRBJ1-4,-,TGCGCCAGCAGCCCCTCCTGGGTAAATGAAAAACTGTTTTTT,CASSPSWVNEKLFF
-,TRBV13,TRBJ2-5,TRBD2,TGTGCCAGCAGCCCCGCCACGGGGACTAGCGGGGGGTACGGGGAAGAGACCCAGTACTTC,CASSPATGTSGGYGEETQYF
few,TRBV2,TRBJ1-2,-,TGTGCCAGCACACTTTCGGGCCTATCTAACTATGGCTACACCTTC,CASTLSGLSNYGYTF
medium-sized,TRBV4-1,TRBJ1-1,-,TGCGCCAGCAGCCAAAGCAGTCTCCCGAACACTGAAGCTTTCTTT,CASSQSSLPNTEAFF
-,TRBV5-4,TRBJ2-7,-,TGTGCCAGCAGCTTGGGACGGTCCTACGAGCAGTACTTC,CASSLGRSYEQYF
-,TRBV7-9,TRBJ2-5,-,TGTGCCAGCAGCTGGGCGGGGACGGAGACCCAGTACTTC,CASSWAGTETQYF
once,TRBV15,TRBJ1-2,-,TGTGCCACCAGCAGGACTATCAGGGATGGCTACACCTTC,CATSRTIRDGYTF
many,TRBV19,TRBJ1-6,-,TGTGCCAGTAGTGTGGACAGCTATAATTCACCCCTCCACTTT,CASSVDSYNSPLHF
-,TRBV18,TRBJ2-5,-,TGTGCCAGCTCACCACTCAGAGGGGCGACTCAAGAGACCCAGTACTTC,CASSPLRGATQETQYF
-,TRBV14,TRBJ2-6,-,TGTGCCAGCAGCCAAGATCCCGGGGCTGGGGCCAACGTCCTGACTTTC,CASSQDPGAGANVLTF
-,TRBV5-1,TRBJ1-1,TRBD1,TGCGCCAGCAGCCCCCAGGGGGCAGAGGACACTGAAGCTTTCTTT,CASSPQGAEDTEAFF
once,TRBV1,TRBJ1-5,-,TGCACCAGCAGCCCACCCCCCGGGCGACAGCCCCAGCATTTT,CTSSPPPGRQPQHF
-,TRBV12-2,TRBJ2-7,-,TGTGCAAGTCGCTTAGGGGCCCCCGCCTCCGACTACGAGCAGTACTTC,CASRLGAPASDYEQYF
-,TRBV6-1,TRBJ1-6,-,TGTGCCAGCAGTGAAGCCGGAGCCCGACGGGGACCCCTCCACTTT,CASSEAGARRGPLHF
-,TRBV9,TRBJ1-6,TRBD1,TGTGCCAGCAGCGTAGCAGGGGGTAAAAACAATTCACCCCTCCACTTT,CASSVAGGKNNSPLHF
-,TRBV4-2,TRBJ1-5,-,TGTGCCAGCAGCCAAGTTGCTGGGGTCGGGGAGATCAATCAGCCCCAGCATTTT,CASSQVAGVGEINQPQHF
-,TRBV19,TRBJ2-3,TRBD1,TGTGCCAGTAGTGTCCGGGACAGGGGAAATACGCAGTATTTT,CASSVRDRGNTQYF
few,TRBV11-1,TRBJ1-2,-,TGTGCCAGCAGCTATACGGGACATGGCGGCTACACCTTC,CASSYTGHGGYTF
-,TRBV18,TRBJ2-5,-,TGTGCCAGCTCACCTCAAATCGGGTCTGAGACCCAGTACTTC,CASSPQIGSETQYF
-,TRBV5-6,TRBJ2-5,TRBD1,TGTGCCAGCAGCTTCGGCGGGACAGGGAGGGCAGAGACCCAGTACTTC,CASSFGGTGRAETQYF
-,TRBV15,TRBJ1-2,-,TGTGCCACCAGCCATCGTTGGACTACTCCTTATGGCTACACCTTC,CATSHRWTTPYGYTF
-,TRBV5-5,TRBJ1-4,TRBD1,TGTGCCAGCAGGGCAAGACAGGGGGGTTATGAAAAACTGTTTTTT,CASRARQGGYEKLFF
-,TRBV11-2,TRBJ2-7,TRBD2,TGTGCCAGCAGCTTAGACCGGGCAGCGGGGACCTACGAGCAGTACTTC,CASSLDRAAGTYEQYF
-,TRBV11-2,TRBJ2-7,TRBD2,TGTGCCAGCAACAAAAAGCCGGGACTAGCGGGGACCTACGAGCAGTACTTC,CASNKKPGLAGTYEQYF
-,TRBV7-9,TRBJ1-1,-,TGTGCCAGCTGTCGCGCGGGGTGCCCTGAAGCTTTCTTT,CASCRAGCPEAFF
-,TRBV5-1,TRBJ1-2,TRBD1,TGCGCCAGCAGCTACACAGGGGGGTTTAGCTATGGCTACACCTTC,CASSYTGGFSYGYTF
-,TRBV14,TRBJ2-7,TRBD1,TGTGCCAGCAGCCGGACAGGGGGCTCTCTCGAGCAGTACTTC,CASSRTGGSLEQYF
few,TRBV5-1,TRBJ1-2,-,TGCGCCAGCAGCTTGCGAGGGCAGTATGGCTACACCTTC,CASSLRGQYGYTF
-,TRBV6-6,TRBJ1-4,TRBD1,TGTGCCAGCAGACGCTGGACAGGCACTGAGCATGAAAAACTGTTTTTT,CASRRWTGTEHEKLFF
-,TRBV3-1/TRBV3-2,TRBJ1-5,-,TGTCCTAAAGGGGGTTGGGATTGGCAGCCCCAGCATTTT,CPKGGWDWQPQHF
-,TRBV18,TRBJ2-1,-,TGTGCCAGCTCACCTACTGCGACTACCTACAATGAGCAGTTCTTC,CASSPTATTYNEQFF
-,TRBV12-3/TRBV12-4,TRBJ2-7,TRBD1,TGTGCCAGCAGCACAGGGGTCCGCGAGCAGTACTTC,CASSTGVREQYF
few,TRBV19,TRBJ2-7,TRBD2,TGTGCCAGTAGTAATTTGGCTAGCGGGGGGGCCAGCTACGAGCAGTACTTC,CASSNLASGGASYEQYF
-,TRBV6-2/TRBV6-3,TRBJ1-6,-,TGTGCCAGCAGTTACTATCGGAGCTCCTATAATTCACCCCTCCACTTT,CASSYYRSSYNSPLHF
few,TRBV6-5,TRBJ2-1,-,TGTGCCAGCAGTTTTACAGGGGAGGCCTACAATGAGCAGTTCTTC,CASSFTGEAYNEQFF
once,TRBV5-4,TRBJ1-6,-,TGTGCCAGCAGCTCGGGAGGTTATTCACCCCTCCACTTT,CASSSGGYSPLHF
-,TRBV7-9,TRBJ1-5,-,TGTGCCAGCAGCTTACTAAATCAGCCCCAGCATTTT,CASSLLNQPQHF
-,TRBV6-5,TRBJ2-7,-,TGTGCCAGCCGAGGAGGGGGAAATTTCGACGAGCAGTACTTC,CASRGGGNFDEQYF
-,TRBV19,TRBJ2-5,TRBD2,TGTGCCAGTAGTAAGCGGGGAGAGACCCAGTACTTC,CASSKRGETQYF
once,TRBV7-2,TRBJ1-1,-,TGTGCCAGCAGCTACCTAGGGGGGGCAAACACTGAAGCTTTCTTT,CASSYLGGANTEAFF
once,TRBV5-4,TRBJ1-2,-,TGTGCCAGCAGCTTGGACGACGTGGAGAACCGACTATTTAGCTACACCTTC,CASSLDDVENRLFSYTF
-,TRBV12-3/TRBV12-4,TRBJ1-2,TRBD1,TGTGCCAGCAGTTTACAGGGGGCCAGCTACACCTTC,CASSLQGASYTF
-,TRBV20-1,TRBJ1-4,-,TGCAGTGCCCTTCAGGGCGGAAAACTGTTTTTT,CSALQGGKLFF
-,TRBV18,TRBJ2-7,-,TGTGCCAGCTCACCAGGGGGTGAGGACGAGCAGTACTTC,CASSPGGEDEQYF
-,TRBV7-3,TRBJ2-5,TRBD2,TGTGCCAGCAGCCCTACGGGGGGACTAGCTAGGAAAGAGACCCAGTACTTC,CASSPTGGLARKETQYF
few,TRBV24-1,TRBJ2-1,-,TGTGCCACCAGTGACCGAGAGGGGGGGCGTATCGATGAGCAGTTCTTC,CATSDREGGRIDEQFF
-,TRBV5-4,TRBJ2-7,TRBD2,TGTGCCGGGCAGCGGGGGGATTCCTACGAGCAGTACTTC,CAGQRGDSYEQYF
-,TRBV7-2,TRBJ1-3,-,TGTGCCAGCAGCCAACCCGGACAGTCTGGAAACACCATATATTTT,CASSQPGQSGNTIYF